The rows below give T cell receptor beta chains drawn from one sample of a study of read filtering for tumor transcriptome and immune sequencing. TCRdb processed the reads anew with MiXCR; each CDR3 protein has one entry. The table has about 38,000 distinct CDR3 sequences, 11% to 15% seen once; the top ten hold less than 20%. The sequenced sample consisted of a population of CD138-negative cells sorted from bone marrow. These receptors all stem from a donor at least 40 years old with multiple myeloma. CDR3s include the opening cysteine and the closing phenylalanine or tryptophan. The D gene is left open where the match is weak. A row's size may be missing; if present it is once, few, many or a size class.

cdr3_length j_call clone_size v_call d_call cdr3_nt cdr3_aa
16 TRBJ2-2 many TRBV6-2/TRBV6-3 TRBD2 TGTGCCAGCAGTTACCGGGGGGGCCTTGCCACCGGGGAGCTGTTTTTT CASSYRGGLATGELFF
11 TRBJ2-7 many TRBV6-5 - TGTGCCAGCAGTTCCTTAGCCGAGCAGTACTTC CASSSLAEQYF
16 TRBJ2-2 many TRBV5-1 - TGCGCCAGCAGCCCGGCCGGGGTGGGGGACACCGGGGAGCTGTTTTTT CASSPAGVGDTGELFF
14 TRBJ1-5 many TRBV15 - TGTGCCACCAGCAGAGGTGGAGAGAATCAGCCCCAGCATTTT CATSRGGENQPQHF
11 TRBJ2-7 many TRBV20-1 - TGCAGTGCTGAGGGCCTCTACGAGCAGTACTTC CSAEGLYEQYF
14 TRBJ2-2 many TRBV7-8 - TGTGCCAGCGGGATGACAGCGAACACCGGGGAGCTGTTTTTT CASGMTANTGELFF
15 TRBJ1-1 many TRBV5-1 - TGCGCCAGCCTCCAAACACCGGGGGGCAGCACTGAAGCTTTCTTT CASLQTPGGSTEAFF
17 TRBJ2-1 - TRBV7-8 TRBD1 TGTGCCAGCAGCAAATACCACAGGGGGAGCTCCTACAATGAGCAGTTCTTC CASSKYHRGSSYNEQFF
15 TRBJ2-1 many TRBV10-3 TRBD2 TGTGCCATCAGTGAGGGACTAGCGGGGGGGGCTGAGCAGTTCTTC CAISEGLAGGAEQFF
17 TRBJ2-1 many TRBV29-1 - TGCAGCTCGAAAAGGGGACAGGCTTGGGAGGGATACAATGAGCAGTTCTTC CSSKRGQAWEGYNEQFF
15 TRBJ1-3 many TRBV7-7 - TGTGCTAGCAGCGTGAACCCAGGCTCTGGAAACACCATATATTTT CASSVNPGSGNTIYF
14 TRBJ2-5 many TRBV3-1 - TGTGCCAGCAGCCAACCCCCGGGGGCGGAGACCCAGTACTTC CASSQPPGAETQYF
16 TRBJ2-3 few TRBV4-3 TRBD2 TGCGCCAGCAGCCAAACAGCGGGGGCCCGCACAGATACGCAGTATTTT CASSQTAGARTDTQYF
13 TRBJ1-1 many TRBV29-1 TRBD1 TGCAGCGTTGCCGGACAGGGAAACACTGAAGCTTTCTTT CSVAGQGNTEAFF
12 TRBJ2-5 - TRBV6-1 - TGTGCCAGCAGTGGGGTCCAAGAGACCCAGTACTTC CASSGVQETQYF
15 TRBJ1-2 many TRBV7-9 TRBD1 TGTGCCAGCAGCGGGCTAGGACAGGATCGTGGAAGCTACACCTTC CASSGLGQDRGSYTF
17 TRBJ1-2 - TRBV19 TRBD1 TGTGCCAGTACCCCGAAGGAAGGGGGCGGGAGGAACTATGGCTACACCTTC CASTPKEGGGRNYGYTF
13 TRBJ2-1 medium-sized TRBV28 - TGTGCCAGCAGTTTGGGGACCTACGGTGAGCAGTTCTTC CASSLGTYGEQFF
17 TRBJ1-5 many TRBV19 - TGTGCCAGTACCCCAAAGGGGGGGGGCGACCCAGGACAGCCCCAGCATTTT CASTPKGGGDPGQPQHF
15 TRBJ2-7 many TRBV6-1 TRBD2 TGTGCCTGCAGTCTAGCGGGGGGATTACCCTACGAGCAGTACTTC CACSLAGGLPYEQYF
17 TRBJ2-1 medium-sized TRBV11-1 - TGTGCCAGCAGCTTCAGGGGCGGGGATGGATCCTACAATGAGCAGTTCTTC CASSFRGGDGSYNEQFF
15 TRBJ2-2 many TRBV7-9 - TGTGCCAGCAGCTTCCTGTCCAGGGGCACCGGGGAGCTGTTTTTT CASSFLSRGTGELFF
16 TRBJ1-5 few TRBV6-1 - TGTGCCAGCAGTGGATACCCACGGCGTGTCAATCAGCCCCAGCATTTT CASSGYPRRVNQPQHF
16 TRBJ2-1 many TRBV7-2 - TGTGCCAGCAGCCCACAGGGAGGGCTCGGCTACAATGAGCAGTTCTTC CASSPQGGLGYNEQFF
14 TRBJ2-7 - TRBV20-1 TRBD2 TGCAGTGCTAGATCCGGGACTAGCGCTATTGAGCAGTACTTC CSARSGTSAIEQYF
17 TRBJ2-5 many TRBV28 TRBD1 TGTGCCAGCAGATCGCCGACAGGGGGAGATGAAGGAGAGACCCAGTACTTC CASRSPTGGDEGETQYF
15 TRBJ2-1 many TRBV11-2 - TGTGCCAGCAGCTTGTCAGAGACCTCCTACAATGAGCAGTTCTTC CASSLSETSYNEQFF
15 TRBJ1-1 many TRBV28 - TGTGCCAGCAGTTTATCAGCAGGACGGAACACTGAAGCTTTCTTT CASSLSAGRNTEAFF
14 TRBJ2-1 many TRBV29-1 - TGCAGCTCGGACGGTCCTGGGACTTACAATGAGCAGTTCTTC CSSDGPGTYNEQFF
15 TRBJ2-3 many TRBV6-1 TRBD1 TGTGCCAGCAGCGGGGACAGAGCTATCACAGATACGCAGTATTTT CASSGDRAITDTQYF
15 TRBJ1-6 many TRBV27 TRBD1 TGTGCCAGCAGTCTATCCGGGACAGTTAATTCACCCCTCCACTTT CASSLSGTVNSPLHF
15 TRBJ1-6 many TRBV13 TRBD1 TGTGCCAGCAGCCTCCGGACAGGTTATAATTCACCCCTCCACTTT CASSLRTGYNSPLHF
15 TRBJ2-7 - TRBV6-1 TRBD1 TGTGCCAGCAGTGAAGGTGTCGGCAGGGGGCGCGAGCAGTACTTC CASSEGVGRGREQYF
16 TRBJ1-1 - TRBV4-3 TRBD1 TGCGCCAGCAGCCAAATCGCCTGGACAGGGAACACTGAAGCTTTCTTT CASSQIAWTGNTEAFF
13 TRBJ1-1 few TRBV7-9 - TGTGCCAGCAGCTTAGGGGGAGGGGGGGAAGCTTTCTTT CASSLGGGGEAFF
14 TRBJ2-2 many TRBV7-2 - TGTGCCAGCAGCCGTGGGTCCAAGACCGGGGAGCTGTTTTTT CASSRGSKTGELFF
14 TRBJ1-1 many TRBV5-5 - TGTGCCAGCAGCGGGGGGATCATGAACACTGAAGCTTTCTTT CASSGGIMNTEAFF
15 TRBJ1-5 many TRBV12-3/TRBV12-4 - TGTGCCAGCGGCCTTTCCCCCGACAGAAATCAGCCCCAGCATTTT CASGLSPDRNQPQHF
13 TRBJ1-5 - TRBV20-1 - TGCAGTGCCCAGGGACTGCTGGAACAGCCCCAGCATTTT CSAQGLLEQPQHF
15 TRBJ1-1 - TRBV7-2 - TGTGCCAGCAGCCTCCGACAGGACATGAACACTGAAGCTTTCTTT CASSLRQDMNTEAFF